These T cell receptor beta chains were read from a single sample in a study of T cell responses to AZD1222 COVID-19 vaccine. Here immunoSEQ multiplex PCR was the method, and the copy in TCRdb shows in-frame clones only, minus some. Among 120,000 to 150,000 clones, 70% to 90% were seen once, and the ten largest hold about 5.9%. The sequenced sample was peripheral blood, obtained on day 0 of AZD1222 vaccination. These receptors all come from an adult in good health. The CDR3 runs from the conserved cysteine through the conserved F or W. Each record gives: D gene, V gene, J gene, clone size, CDR3 protein, CDR3 DNA. D genes are given only for firm matches. Not all rows give a size; the values are once, few, many and, for expanded clones, a class.

TRBD2	TRBV28	TRBJ2-1	few	CASSLLRILLAGHNEQFF	TGTGCCAGCAGTTTATTACGGATATTACTAGCGGGTCACAATGAGCAGTTCTTC
TRBD1	TRBV11-2	TRBJ2-2	.	CASSRSRGRTGELFF	TGTGCCAGCAGCCGCTCCAGGGGGCGAACCGGGGAGCTGTTTTTT
.	TRBV11-3	TRBJ2-7	.	CASSLTHEQYF	TGTGCCAGCAGCCTGACTCACGAGCAGTACTTC
.	TRBV20-1	TRBJ2-5	.	CSASEGTFWGPETQYF	TGCAGTGCTAGTGAGGGGACTTTCTGGGGGCCAGAGACCCAGTACTTC
TRBD1	TRBV19	TRBJ2-5	.	CASSRAGGQETQYF	TGTGCCAGTAGCAGGGCAGGGGGCCAAGAGACCCAGTACTTC
.	TRBV6-5	TRBJ2-5	.	CASNPDPRRETQYF	TGTGCCAGCAACCCCGACCCACGAAGGGAGACCCAGTACTTC
TRBD1	TRBV30	TRBJ1-5	.	CAWSVRGNSNQPQHF	TGTGCCTGGAGTGTCAGGGGGAATAGCAATCAGCCCCAGCATTTT
.	TRBV5-4	TRBJ1-1	.	CASRLRVNTEAFF	TGTGCCAGCAGGCTCAGGGTGAACACTGAAGCTTTCTTT
TRBD1	TRBV28	TRBJ2-1	.	CASSNRGQLAPNEQFF	TGTGCCAGCAGTAACCGGGGACAGTTGGCCCCAAATGAGCAGTTCTTC
TRBD1	TRBV7-3	TRBJ2-3	.	CASSFRDRGVTDTQYF	TGTGCCAGCAGCTTCCGGGACAGGGGTGTAACAGATACGCAGTATTTT
TRBD1	TRBV19	TRBJ2-3	.	CASSIGQGRDTQYF	TGTGCCAGTAGTATAGGACAGGGGAGGGATACGCAGTATTTT
.	TRBV20-1	TRBJ2-7	once	CSASTVGDSYEQYF	TGCAGTGCTAGTACGGTCGGTGACTCCTACGAGCAGTACTTC
.	TRBV12-5	TRBJ1-1	.	CASGWGPNTEAFF	TGTGCTAGTGGTTGGGGACCGAACACTGAAGCTTTCTTT
TRBD2	TRBV5-1	TRBJ2-7	.	CASRQTSGSYEQYF	TGCGCCAGCAGGCAGACTAGCGGGAGCTACGAGCAGTACTTC
TRBD1	TRBV2	TRBJ1-2	.	CASSPGTGSYGYTF	TGTGCCAGCAGCCCCGGGACAGGTAGCTATGGCTACACCTTC
.	TRBV5-1	TRBJ2-1	.	CASSLEKSSYNEQFF	TGCGCCAGCAGCTTGGAAAAAAGCTCCTACAATGAGCAGTTCTTC
.	TRBV27	TRBJ2-7	.	CASSLNVLTSYEQYF	TGTGCCAGCAGTTTAAATGTACTTACGTCCTACGAGCAGTACTTC
.	TRBV30	TRBJ1-3	.	CAWSVRGSPGNTIYF	TGTGCCTGGAGTGTACGCGGCAGCCCTGGAAACACCATATATTTT
.	TRBV3-1/TRBV3-2	TRBJ1-2	.	CASSVKNSPLGGYTF	TGTGCCAGCAGCGTTAAGAACAGTCCCCTGGGGGGCTACACCTTC
TRBD1	TRBV5-6	TRBJ2-7	.	CASSFGTASYEQYF	TGTGCCAGCAGCTTCGGGACAGCTTCCTACGAGCAGTACTTC
.	TRBV27	TRBJ1-2	.	CASSQARGYGYTF	TGTGCCAGCAGTCAGGCCAGGGGCTATGGCTACACCTTC
TRBD2	TRBV6-5	TRBJ2-7	.	CASRPTSGLVYEQYF	TGTGCCAGCAGACCAACTAGCGGTCTAGTCTACGAGCAGTACTTC
.	TRBV11-3	TRBJ2-1	.	CASSLDEATGFGRFF	TGTGCCAGCAGCTTAGATGAGGCTACAGGGTTTGGACGATTCTTC
.	TRBV7-9	TRBJ1-1	.	CASSIKTAEAFF	TGTGCCAGCAGCATAAAAACAGCAGAAGCTTTCTTT
.	TRBV4-1	TRBJ1-1	.	CASSQISGSEAFF	TGCGCCAGCAGCCAAATTTCGGGTTCTGAAGCTTTCTTT
TRBD2	TRBV2	TRBJ2-1	once	CASSPEPVLAGDPGYNEQFF	TGTGCCAGCAGTCCAGAACCGGTGTTAGCGGGAGACCCGGGATACAATGAGCAGTTCTTC
.	TRBV6-4	TRBJ1-5	.	CASSETDDQPQHF	TGTGCCAGCAGTGAAACGGACGATCAGCCCCAGCATTTT
.	TRBV30	TRBJ1-6	once	CAWSLDSYNSPLHF	TGTGCCTGGAGTTTGGACAGCTATAATTCACCCCTCCACTTT
.	TRBV27	TRBJ1-2	.	CASSLSRGDGYTF	TGTGCCAGCAGTTTATCACGGGGTGATGGCTACACCTTC
.	TRBV12-5	TRBJ1-2	.	CASGSPQTRGYTF	TGTGCTAGTGGTTCACCCCAGACAAGAGGCTACACCTTC
.	TRBV29-1	TRBJ1-2	.	CSVEARGTNYGYTF	TGCAGCGTTGAAGCGAGGGGGACTAACTATGGCTACACCTTC
TRBD1	TRBV6-5	TRBJ2-7	.	CASSYSPEQGTHEQYF	TGTGCCAGCAGTTACTCCCCCGAACAGGGGACCCACGAGCAGTACTTC
.	TRBV6-2/TRBV6-3	TRBJ1-1	once	CASSYSIWGLRVTEAFF	TGTGCCAGCAGTTACTCGATTTGGGGACTCCGGGTCACTGAAGCTTTCTTT
TRBD2	TRBV5-4	TRBJ2-1	.	CASRPGLAGSSYNEQFF	TGTGCCAGCAGACCAGGACTAGCTGGAAGCTCCTACAATGAGCAGTTCTTC
.	TRBV6-5	TRBJ2-7	.	CASSRQGSTYEQYF	TGTGCCAGCAGTCGACAAGGATCGACCTACGAGCAGTACTTC
.	TRBV5-1	TRBJ2-3	.	CASSLERNTQYF	TGCGCCAGCAGCTTGGAACGAAATACGCAGTATTTT
TRBD1	TRBV7-8	TRBJ2-1	.	CASSLGTGGGNEQFF	TGTGCCAGCAGCTTAGGGACAGGGGGCGGGAATGAGCAGTTCTTC
.	TRBV11-3	TRBJ1-1	once	CASSPGRMNTEAFF	TGTGCCAGCAGCCCCGGCCGCATGAACACTGAAGCTTTCTTT
.	TRBV4-1	TRBJ2-1	.	CASSQFGDEQFF	TGCGCCAGCAGCCAATTCGGGGACGAGCAGTTCTTC
TRBD1	TRBV3-1/TRBV3-2	TRBJ1-2	few	CASRKGQGYGYTF	TGTGCCAGCAGAAAGGGACAGGGCTATGGCTACACCTTC
TRBD1	TRBV7-8	TRBJ1-2	.	CASSLDWEDRRYSGGYTF	TGTGCCAGCAGCTTAGATTGGGAGGACAGGCGATACTCGGGTGGCTACACCTTC
TRBD2	TRBV7-8	TRBJ2-3	.	CASSLARLASTDTQYF	TGTGCCAGCAGCTTAGCGCGACTAGCGAGCACAGATACGCAGTATTTT
.	TRBV12-3/TRBV12-4	TRBJ1-5	.	CASSFFAQPQHF	TGTGCCAGCAGTTTCTTTGCTCAGCCCCAGCATTTT
.	TRBV2	TRBJ2-1	.	CASSSRPEGEFF	TGTGCCAGCAGTTCGCGACCAGAGGGGGAGTTCTTC
.	TRBV21-1	TRBJ2-7	.	CASSRPGQGRNFDYEQYF	TGTGCCAGCAGCAGACCGGGACAGGGGAGGAATTTCGACTACGAGCAGTACTTC
.	TRBV6-2/TRBV6-3	TRBJ2-7	.	CASSSRAQAVQYF	TGTGCCAGCAGTTCCCGGGCCCAGGCGGTCCAGTACTTC
TRBD2	TRBV27	TRBJ2-1	.	CASSLRLAGHNEQFF	TGTGCCAGCAGTCTCCGACTAGCGGGACACAATGAGCAGTTCTTC
TRBD2	TRBV29-1	TRBJ2-3	.	CSVAAASGTDTQYF	TGCAGCGTTGCGGCGGCTAGCGGGACAGATACGCAGTATTTT
.	TRBV6-6	TRBJ2-2	.	CASRPPGDTGELFF	TGTGCCAGCAGACCCCCCGGGGACACCGGGGAGCTGTTTTTT
.	TRBV7-2	TRBJ2-3	once	CASSLGTGPGTQYF	TGTGCCAGCAGCTTAGGGACGGGACCGGGTACGCAGTATTTT
.	TRBV7-9	TRBJ2-3	few	CASSLPRTALSSTDTQYF	TGTGCCAGCAGCTTACCCCGGACCGCACTTTCTAGCACAGATACGCAGTATTTT
.	TRBV5-1	TRBJ2-3	.	CASSLSDTGTDTQYF	TGCGCCAGCAGCCTCTCCGACACGGGCACAGATACGCAGTATTTT
TRBD2	TRBV4-1	TRBJ2-7	.	CASSRSGGQTYEQYF	TGCGCCAGCAGCCGAAGCGGGGGACAAACCTACGAGCAGTACTTC
.	TRBV6-5	TRBJ1-3	once	CASSYEGGNTIYF	TGTGCCAGCAGTTACGAGGGTGGAAACACCATATATTTT